This T cell receptor (beta chain) originates from a study of blood T cells in healthy people across ages. It was with a sample-barcoded 5' primer and a J-beta primer mix that a second PCR of about 6 to 12 cycles was run. TCRdb re-called the 5' RACE reads through MiXCR, storing one row per CDR3 protein. The top ten clones hold more than 8% of a sample with over 750,000 distinct CDR3 sequences, about 25% of them seen once. From germline, CDR1 is MGHRA and CDR2 YSYEKL. This CDR3 is built from 14 residues. This clonotype was counted a few times. Its ends do not fully match the called genes, so a read error is possible. The sample was also linked to a second study, of T cells of mothers and their children.

The chain links TRBV4-1 to TRBJ2-5, with 10 bases that match TRBD2. This clonotype was sampled from a boy aged 5-17 years in good health. Sample: blood. CDR3 residues: CASSQVAGGETQYF. CDR3 coding DNA: TGCGCCAGCAGCCAAGTAGCGGGAGGTGAGACTCAGTACTTC.